What follows is one T cell receptor (beta chain) and its context. The sample is drawn from a study of identical twins. TCRdb reanalysed the 5' RACE reads using MiXCR and keeps one entry per CDR3 protein. The table has about 890,000 distinct CDR3 sequences, more than 9% seen once. The CDR3 is made up of 14 amino acids. Germline-derived CDR1 and CDR2 are KGHSH and LQKENI. V shed 3 bases and J shed 8 bases, with 14 bases lying between them. The same sample was also used in a study of yellow fever vaccine responses in identical twins.

J is TRBJ2-1 and V is TRBV18, with no clear D. The sample comprised PBMCs. This receptor was obtained from a woman aged 18-29 years in good health. CDR3 loop: CASSPPSVADEQFF. The DNA of the CDR3 is TGTGCCAGCTCACCTCCGTCAGTTGCTGATGAGCAGTTCTTC.